This T cell receptor (beta chain) was identified during a study of CD8 T cells in ankylosing spondylitis. TCRdb re-derived calls from the 5' RACE reads in MiXCR, one entry per CDR3 protein. Among approximately 100,000 distinct CDR3 sequences listed, about 8.3% were seen once. This clonotype was detected ten times or more. Antigen unknown. V lost 3 bases to trimming and J lost 6 bases; unmatched junction nucleotides: 4. Looked up from germline, CDR1 is SGHTA and CDR2 is FQGNSA. The CDR3 length is 13 residues. Regarding the study as a whole: Disease-linked clones were found to be CD8+ and relatively rare in peripheral blood. It appeared that ankylosing spondylitis blood was characterized by a TCR beta motif of roughly 8 highly homologous variants. Clones tied to disease were said to be significantly enriched in matched ankylosing spondylitis synovial fluid.

The sample was blood, either unsorted or a sorted T cell fraction (not recorded which). The chain combines TRBV7-2 with TRBJ1-2; 7 bases line up with TRBD1. The receptor was derived from a male donor with ankylosing spondylitis or in good health (not recorded which). The chain's CDR3 is CASSFGQEDGYTF. The DNA for the CDR3 is TGTGCCAGCAGCTTCGGACAGGAGGATGGCTACACCTTC.